Reported below is one T cell receptor (beta chain). This clone was counted between two and nine times. Its antigen is still unknown. No base-level quality is on record; no much larger clone is a single base apart. Preparation of the library involved the immunoSEQ multiplex PCR assay. For the multiplex PCR, a mixture combining 60 forward primers for TCR Vbeta segments and 13 reverse primers for TCR Jbeta segments was used. The CDR3 region of rearranged TCR beta genes was amplified from genomic DNA by a multiplex PCR assay. The Illumina HiSeq System was used to sequence the amplified TCR beta libraries as 87-base-pair reads. In the paper's pipeline: A later analysis tallied 75 million to 95 million unique TCR beta chains across the 610 or so repertoires, and approximately 9.9 million of those chains were shared by two or more donors. Raw reads were error-corrected and collapsed into unique sequences with a nearest-neighbor algorithm that merged closely related sequences to remove PCR and sequencing errors. CDR3 sequences were aligned to IMGT reference sequences to assign V, D and J gene segments. Each retained sequence needed at least a six-nucleotide match to both a V gene segment and a J gene segment. A rearrangement counted as productive if the CDR3 had no stop codons and remained in frame with V and J, and every other rearrangement counted as non-productive. CDR3 was defined according to IMGT convention as the region running from the second conserved V-encoded cysteine to the conserved J-encoded phenylalanine. The earlier analysis of fewer than 700 of the donors excluded sequences that lacked an unambiguous match to a single V gene segment. An earlier analysis of fewer than 750 of the donors called V segments functional above 56.7% productive rearrangements and segregating when the between-donor standard deviation exceeded 5%. A statistical classification framework was built to diagnose cytomegalovirus status from the catalog of TCR beta chain sequences. A later analysis assigned V and J genes by comparing TCR nucleotide sequences with IMGT/GENE-DB human TR gene sequences. The TCRdist pipeline was used in a later analysis to assign CDR3 sequences and most-parsimonious VDJ recombination scenarios. In a later analysis, every TCR beta chain was defined by the combination of its CDR3 amino acid sequence and its V-gene family, and reads without a unique V-gene family were dropped. In a later analysis, 450 to 600 highly shared, low-generation-probability nucleotide sequences were removed to address suspected cross-contamination and a sequencing artifact. In a later analysis, a clonal expansion index for each public chain was calculated from normalized within-repertoire ranks of inferred template counts. In a later analysis, generation probabilities were computed with a VDJ recombination model fitted to out-of-frame rearrangements, and the resulting probabilities were checked against IGoR. A later analysis scored TCR-TCR, TCR-HLA and TCR-CMV co-occurrence with hypergeometric tests, applying a repertoire-size bias correction to TCR pairs. A later analysis estimated false discovery rates by permuting HLA or CMV assignments 20 times. In a later analysis, co-occurring TCRs were grouped with DBSCAN, and TCRdist sequence similarity was added when clustering was performed within HLA-allele-positive subsets. Repertoires with fewer than 30,000 or more than 120,000 public chains were left out of co-occurrence clustering, as were five repertoires with anomalous nucleotide sharing. In TCRdb, the immuneACCESS table is reduced to in-frame sequences with V and J assigned. These tables do not hold every clone; where another copy was compared, an unresolved V gene accounts for under half, and the others remain unexplained. The D gene and trimming were derived from the DNA, and the V and J assignments and clone size from that table. This sample gives approximately 170,000 clones in total; approximately 80% of them show up just once. The biggest ten clones account for around 2.8% of the sample.

This record belongs to a study of cytomegalovirus exposure and HLA in healthy donors (TCRdb year 2017). About the full investigation: An earlier analysis of some 550 of the donors reported about 250 Gb of sequence data and 117 million unique TCR beta sequences from roughly 200 million T cells. Roughly 300 gigabases of sequencing data and approximately 85 million unique TCR sequences were included in an early release covering roughly 600 HLA-typed donors. The genetic ancestry cluster associated with self-reported Caucasian donors included about 81% of the approximately 400 genotyped donors. The study was designed to test whether signatures of past pathogen exposure could be identified by cataloging public T cell receptors. The study used immunosequencing to profile the T cell repertoires of 600 to 850 subjects and linked those repertoires to cytomegalovirus serostatus. In addition to the first cohort of around 670 subjects, a separate validation cohort of approximately 130 different subjects was used. To predict cytomegalovirus infection status, the study brought together high-throughput TCR immunosequencing, statistical association of individual TCRs with disease status, and machine learning. A later analysis re-analyzed previously published TCR beta repertoires from 650 to 800 donors and added high-resolution HLA genotyping to study TCR occurrence patterns. Rather than drawing on any new phenotypic data, the later analysis identified candidate immune exposures from TCR beta sequences and the way those sequences occurred across donors. To decide whether each TCR beta V gene segment behaved as functional or pseudogenic, an earlier analysis of 587 of the donors relied on high-throughput TCR beta sequencing. Donor age, sex, ethnicity and CMV serostatus were compiled together with the repertoire data. A later genetic analysis used genome-wide SNP genotypes for about three fifths of the 666 donors, treating that subset as a discovery cohort. All discovery cohort repertoires had been generated on a single sequencing platform. Class I and class II HLA loci were covered by the typing at four-digit resolution. Typing coverage differed by locus: A, B, C, DRB1 and DQB1 were typed in about 620-630 donors, DQA1 in 500 to 550, DPA1 in around 600, and DPB1 in 450 to 490. About five DR-DQ haplotypes were treated as single units for association and clustering because of strong linkage in the cohort. On average, roughly 250,000 unique TCR beta nucleotide sequences were sequenced per donor among a few hundred genotyped donors of the cohort, with 15% to 20% of those sequences being non-productive. Overall results and qualifications from the work: Specific HLA alleles were associated with 16,951 TCR beta sequences at a false discovery rate of 0.05 in a later analysis. Several of the top co-occurrence clusters appeared to be linked to parvovirus B19, influenza, CMV and Epstein-Barr virus, according to a later analysis. Around 16 rarely observed V segments, including chromosome 9 orphons, were excluded from the earlier analysis of just under 600 of the donors because counts were too low. In vitro tests confirmed that three of the cytomegalovirus-associated TCR beta chains recognize cytomegalovirus antigens. Assigning TCR associations to individual alleles was difficult when HLA alleles, especially DR and DQ, strongly co-occurred. An association between a missense DCLRE1C variant and V-gene and J-gene trimming of TCR beta chains was found in a later genetic analysis and replicated in an independent cohort. A group of highly shared sequence variants was considered likely to be a technical artifact of the sequencing pipeline. Because HLA typing was missing for some donors at each locus, association tests included only the typed subset. According to the authors, the approach could potentially be generalized to other disease states and immunological phenotypes. This cohort had only TCR beta chains sequenced, and the lack of alpha or paired-chain data limited which features could be detected. In a later analysis, the rate of TCR association differed among HLA loci, with DRB1 alleles having the most associated TCRs and HLA-C alleles having the fewest. A further reported finding was that TCR beta sequences accurately predicted the HLA-A and HLA-B alleles for most subjects in the first cohort. Most CMV-associated TCR beta chains appeared to be HLA-restricted in a later analysis, and the HLA associations seemed to be driven largely by CMV exposure. In the study, about 150 TCR beta chains were listed as associated with cytomegalovirus. Roughly uniform sequencing depth across donors was assumed in presence/absence analyses, although this assumption may not hold. In a later analysis, HLA-associated TCR beta chains showed more clonal expansion and lower generation probabilities than non-associated chains that were equally common. Some IMGT-functional V segments, including TRBV6-2 and TRBV6-3, could not be told apart with the 87-base-pair reads, so those segments were excluded. Linkage disequilibrium might explain the correlated functional status among segregating V segments, but an unknown experimental factor could not be ruled out. While some public TCRs were present in many individuals, most TCR sequences turned up only very rarely across donors. The only immune exposure information available for the cohort was CMV serostatus. In both the original and validation cohorts, the classifier was reported to diagnose cytomegalovirus status with high specificity and sensitivity. In an earlier analysis of about 540 of the donors, most TCR beta V segments were observed in productive rearrangements about 87% or about 30% of the time, broadly matching IMGT annotations. According to a later genetic analysis, donors in an Asian-associated ancestry cluster had fewer N-insertions in productive TCRs than the approximately 700-donor mean.

In total, more than 500 healthy bone marrow donors made up the cohort. Cohort members were all nominally healthy when sampled, although unrecorded immune exposures were likely present. The donor tested CMV seropositive, placing the donor among the 290 or so seropositive members of the cohort. A peripheral blood sample was provided by each donor, and peripheral blood mononuclear cells were used for TCR beta sequencing. Genomic DNA was extracted from the blood cell samples with the Qiagen DNeasy Blood Extraction Kit. From the germline V gene, CDR1 is ENHRY and CDR2 is SYGVKD. The CDR3, from cysteine to phenylalanine, totals 14 residues. Only the CDR3 DNA stays, 42 bases, in frame from base 1. Unmatched junction bases come to 5, with V trimmed by 1 base and J by 6 bases.

The chain was built from TRBV10-3 and TRBJ2-5, with 7 junctional bases fitting TRBD1. The sample taken for sequencing was PBMCs. The clonotype comes from a woman in her forties in good health and CMV-seropositive. The base sequence is TGTGCCATCAGTGAGTGGGGGACAGAGAAGACCCAGTACTTC. This encodes CAISEWGTEKTQYF.